A single sample is the source of the 10 T cell receptor beta chains below, sequenced in a study of cytomegalovirus exposure and HLA in healthy donors. Vbeta (60) and Jbeta (13) primers were used in the PCR. The assay was immunoSEQ multiplex PCR, and TCRdb's table has in-frame clones only and misses some. The table shows roughly 150,000 clones, with around two thirds occurring only once. The sample comprised PBMCs. Receptors originate from a man aged 30 to 39 in good health and CMV-seropositive.

The V gene is TRBV5-1, the J gene TRBJ1-5, with D tentatively TRBD1 (6 bases). This CDR3 is built from 15 residues. Trimming took 4 bases from V and 4 from J, leaving 15 bases between them. Germline lookup yields CDR1 SGHRS and CDR2 YFSETQ. CDR3 residues: CASSPSDSRNQPQHF. CDR3 nucleotides: TGCGCCAGCAGCCCCTCGGACAGCAGAAATCAGCCCCAGCATTTT. The full variable domain, rest sourced from reference TRBV5-1 and TRBJ1-5, is KAGVTQTPRYLIKTRGQQVTLSCSPISGHRSVSWYQQTPGQGLQFLFEYFSETQRNKGNFPGRFSGRQFSNSRSEMNVSTLELGDSALYLCASSPSDSRNQPQHFGDGTRLSIL.

This chain uses TRBV7-6 with TRBJ2-2, with 9 bases that match TRBD2. Germline V gene data show CDR1 as SGHVS and CDR2 as FNYEAQ. The CDR3 runs to 13 residues. With V trimmed by 11 bases and J by 8 bases, 9 bases remained unmatched. CDR3 sequence (DNA): TGTGCCGTCCCGGGGCTAGCGGGAGGGGAGCTGTTTTTT. Translated, it gives CAVPGLAGGELFF.

This clone has just a few counts. This chain joins TRBV11-2 and TRBJ1-1; 8 bases match TRBD1. Per germline, CDR1 SGHAT and CDR2 FQNNGV. The CDR3 has 15 residues. Trimming took 5 bases from V and 4 from J; bases not matched to a gene: 9. The DNA of the CDR3 is TGTGCCAGCAGCAAGCTGGACAGGGTGAGCACTGAAGCTTTCTTT. It translates to CASSKLDRVSTEAFF.

In this sample, this clone turned up a few times. The chain couples TRBV5-1 to TRBJ1-1, with a weak D call TRBD1 (6 bases). Trimming cost V 4 bases and J 1 base, with 11 bases left between them. Germline-derived CDR1 and CDR2 are SGHRS and YFSETQ. The CDR3 has 14 amino acids. Here the CDR3 reads CASSPGQQNTEAFF. The CDR3, as DNA: TGCGCCAGCAGCCCCGGACAGCAGAACACTGAAGCTTTCTTT.

The chain carries TRBV7-9 and TRBJ1-1, with 9 bases aligning to TRBD1. Germline V gene sequence: CDR1 SEHNR, CDR2 FQNEAQ (reference sequence). CDR3 length equals 19 residues. V lost 5 bases, J lost 2 bases, and 18 bases stayed unmatched. For the CDR3, the DNA is TGTGCCAGCAGCACACCGGATGGACAGGGGTTGGTCATTAACACTGAAGCTTTCTTT. This sequence encodes CASSTPDGQGLVINTEAFF. Full variable domain (remainder filled in from reference TRBV7-9 and TRBJ1-1): DTGVSQNPRHKITKRGQNVTFRCDPISEHNRLYWYRQTLGQGPEFLTYFQNEAQLEKSRLLSDRFSAERPKGSFSTLEIQRTEQGDSAMYLCASSTPDGQGLVINTEAFFGQGTRLTVV.

DNA for the CDR3: TGCGCCAGCATCCGAGATTTAGGAGGCCCGTACAATGAGCAGTTCTTC. This sequence encodes CASIRDLGGPYNEQFF. The chain recombines TRBV5-1 with TRBJ2-1, with TRBD2 as a possible D gene (5 bases). With 6 bases removed from V and 4 bases from J, the gap between germline ends came to 20 bases. CDR1 is SGHRS, CDR2 YFSETQ, per germline. CDR3 length: 16 amino acids. Combining the CDR3 with reference TRBV5-1 and TRBJ2-1 gives the whole variable domain KAGVTQTPRYLIKTRGQQVTLSCSPISGHRSVSWYQQTPGQGLQFLFEYFSETQRNKGNFPGRFSGRQFSNSRSEMNVSTLELGDSALYLCASIRDLGGPYNEQFFGPGTRLTVL.

The rearrangement links TRBV6-5 to TRBJ2-7; tentatively, D is TRBD2 (7 bases). CDR1 is MNHEY, CDR2 SVGAGI, per germline. The CDR3 extends over 12 amino acids. The germline V and J ends were trimmed by 10 bases and 1 base, with 11 bases remaining between them. The CDR3 DNA reads TGTGCCACGGGGGGCCATTCCTACGAGCAGTACTTC. Translated: CATGGHSYEQYF.

In its sample, this clone was seen once. The V gene is TRBV29-1, the J gene TRBJ2-7; a weak D match, TRBD1 (6 bases). There are 13 residues in the CDR3. CDR1 and CDR2 (germline): SQVTM, ANQGSEA. V was shortened by 7 bases and J by 3 bases, with 16 bases between the two germline ends. The CDR3 spells CSAERGTGYEQYF. The DNA for the CDR3 is TGCAGCGCCGAAAGGGGGACGGGCTACGAGCAGTACTTC.

The V and J genes are TRBV21-1 and TRBJ2-1; TRBD2 was called by the table and not checked on the DNA. TRBV21-1 is tagged as a pseudogene. This CDR3 has 17 amino acids. CDR3 residues: CASSRPGLARIYNEQFF. In DNA, the CDR3 is TGTGCCAGCAGCAGGCCGGGACTAGCGAGGATCTACAATGAGCAGTTCTTC.

The rearrangement uses TRBV14 and TRBJ2-7; weak D call: TRBD1 (5 bases). The CDR3 sequence is 15 residues long. The germline V gene has CDR1 SGHDN and CDR2 FVKESK. The V and J ends lost 0 bases and 2 bases respectively, with 11 bases between them. The CDR3 sequence is CASSQEGPLAYEQYF. CDR3 sequence (DNA): TGTGCCAGCAGCCAAGAGGGGCCGTTGGCCTACGAGCAGTACTTC.